The 25 T cell receptor beta chains listed next were all sequenced from one sample in a study of control samples from healthy donors and cancer patients. Sequenced by immunoSEQ multiplex PCR; TCRdb stores in-frame clones only, minus some. Here the sample spans approximately 150,000 clones, approximately 90% being singletons. Material for sequencing was blood. These TCRs come from a woman aged 30 to 39 in good health.

The chain employs TRBV18 and TRBJ1-1; D is possibly TRBD1 (6 bases). V lost 3 bases and J 4 bases, leaving 9 bases between the germline ends. The CDR3 totals 13 residues. Germline CDR1 reads KGHSH; CDR2 reads LQKENI. The CDR3 sequence is CASSPQGGTEAFF. The CDR3 coding sequence is TGTGCCAGCTCACCTCAAGGGGGCACTGAAGCTTTCTTT.

V gene TRBV28 combines with J gene TRBJ1-5; D is ambiguous. This CDR3 region has 13 residues. Germline assignment: CDR1 MDHEN and CDR2 SYDVKM. V dropped 7 bases and J dropped 8 bases, with 15 bases sitting between them. CDR3: CASTLRNWEPQHF. DNA of the CDR3: TGTGCCAGCACCCTCCGGAATTGGGAGCCCCAGCATTTT.

The chain joins TRBV6-4 to TRBJ1-4; a weak D match, TRBD1 (6 bases). Germline V gene lookup returns CDR1 MRHNA and CDR2 SNTAGT. V lost 3 bases to trimming and J lost 4 bases, with 12 bases between them. The CDR3 has 15 residues. This chain's CDR3 is CASSDSGEVNEKLFF. CDR3 DNA: TGTGCCAGCAGTGATTCAGGGGAGGTTAATGAAAAACTGTTTTTT.

The V call is TRBV7-2, the J call TRBJ2-1; 13 positions agree with TRBD2. V was clipped by 5 bases and J by 6 bases; unmatched bases: 4. The CDR3 has 15 residues. Germline loops: CDR1 SGHTA, CDR2 FQGNSA. Here the CDR3 DNA reads TGTGCCAGCAGCCGGACTAGCGGGAGAGCCAATGAGCAGTTCTTC. The encoded protein is CASSRTSGRANEQFF.

This clone has just a few counts. The chain uses TRBV4-1 and TRBJ2-7, with D perhaps matching TRBD1 or TRBD2 (5 bases each). Germline CDR1 reads MGHRA; CDR2 reads YSYEKL. The CDR3 consists of 17 residues. Trimming shortened V by 4 bases and J by 3 bases, and 22 bases separated the two germline ends. The CDR3 loop is CASSPGVLRDGNYEQYF. CDR3 DNA sequence: TGCGCCAGCAGCCCTGGGGTTCTTCGGGACGGAAACTACGAGCAGTACTTC.

This chain uses TRBV3-1 (or the pseudogene TRBV3-2) with TRBJ2-4; no clear D. CDR1 is LGHDT and CDR2 is YNNKEL in the germline V gene (reference sequence). The CDR3 is 15 residues long. With 1 base removed from V and 2 bases from J, the gap between germline ends came to 9 bases. The CDR3 sequence: CASSQGANPKNIQYF. In nucleotides, the CDR3 is TGTGCCAGCAGCCAAGGGGCTAATCCCAAAAACATTCAGTACTTC.

The V gene is TRBV27, the J gene TRBJ2-7, with TRBD2 matching over 7 bases. The trim removed 2 bases at V and 1 base at J, leaving 5 bases unmatched. CDR3 size: 15 residues. Per germline, CDR1 MNHEY and CDR2 SMNVEV (reference sequence). CDR3 in amino acids: CASSLAGVGSYEQYF. The CDR3 DNA sequence: TGTGCCAGCAGTTTAGCGGGAGTAGGGTCCTACGAGCAGTACTTC.

The rearrangement links TRBV15 to TRBJ1-4; D is undetermined. The CDR3 covers 14 residues. Germline V CDR1 and CDR2: LNHNV, YYDKDF (reference sequence). V was pared by 0 bases and J by 3 bases, with 5 bases between. The CDR3 is CATSRDTSNEKLFF. As DNA, the CDR3 is TGTGCCACCAGCAGAGACACTTCTAATGAAAAACTGTTTTTT.

This clone was detected once. The rearrangement joins TRBV24-1 to TRBJ1-2; D may be TRBD1 (6 bases). Trimming cost V 4 bases and J 2 bases, with 13 bases left between them. Germline V gives CDR1 KGHDR, CDR2 SFDVKD. The CDR3 extends over 15 amino acids. The CDR3 sequence: CATSDHGQPNYGYTF. CDR3 DNA sequence: TGTGCCACCAGTGACCACGGACAGCCAAACTATGGCTACACCTTC.

CDR3 coding DNA: TGTGCCAGCAGCTTGACAGGGATGTACAATGAGCAGTTCTTC. Its translation: CASSLTGMYNEQFF. The chain combines TRBV5-4 with TRBJ2-1; the D gene is possibly TRBD1 (6 bases). The CDR3 sequence is 14 residues long. The V end was cut by 1 base, the J end by 4 bases, with 9 bases between. CDR1 SGHNT and CDR2 YYREEE come from the germline V gene (reference sequence).

This clone was detected once. The chain joins TRBV3-1 (or the pseudogene TRBV3-2) to TRBJ2-1, with D unresolved. The CDR3 loop spans 12 amino acids. The germline V gene encodes CDR1 LGHDT and CDR2 YNNKEL (reference sequence). V was shortened by 5 bases and J by 10 bases, with 12 bases between the two germline ends. Here the CDR3 reads CASSSREQEQFF. The CDR3 DNA reads as TGTGCCAGCAGCTCCCGCGAGCAGGAGCAGTTCTTC.

The chain links TRBV2 to TRBJ1-6, with TRBD1 matching over 9 bases. This CDR3 has 14 amino acids. V lost 11 bases and J lost 0; bases outside the gene matches: 2. Germline V lookup: CDR1 SNHLY, CDR2 FYNNEI. CDR3 in amino acids: CADRGGSYNSPLHF. CDR3 in DNA: TGTGCCGACAGGGGGGGCTCCTATAATTCACCCCTCCACTTT.

The DNA for the CDR3 is TGCGCCAGCAGCCAAGGTCGGGGACAGGGATACAATGAGCAGTTCTTC. Translating it yields CASSQGRGQGYNEQFF. This chain joins TRBV4-1 and TRBJ2-1; 9 nucleotides agree with TRBD1. This CDR3 region has 16 residues. Germline lookup yields CDR1 MGHRA and CDR2 YSYEKL. Trimming cost V 1 base and J 4 bases; bases outside gene matches: 5.

Only a few counts were recorded for this clone. The chain recombines TRBV18 with TRBJ1-2, with D maybe TRBD1 (6 bases). The CDR3 contains 15 residues. Germline V gene sequence: CDR1 KGHSH, CDR2 LQKENI. The germline V and J ends were trimmed by 3 bases and 2 bases, with 13 bases remaining between them. The CDR3 protein is CASSPGQGRNYGYTF. The CDR3 nucleotides are TGTGCCAGCTCACCCGGGCAGGGGCGCAACTATGGCTACACCTTC.

The V and J genes are TRBV7-9 and TRBJ2-7; TRBD1 aligns across 7 bases. V gave up 7 bases and J gave up 1 base; unmatched junction bases: 10. The CDR3 runs 15 residues. CDR1 SEHNR and CDR2 FQNEAQ come from the germline V gene (reference sequence). The CDR3 nucleotides read TGTGCCAGCAACCTCGGACAGGCCGGTTCCTACGAGCAGTACTTC. Protein: CASNLGQAGSYEQYF.

The table lists this clone with a count of one. The chain employs TRBV28 and TRBJ1-1, with a weak D call TRBD1 (5 bases). V was clipped by 2 bases and J by 5 bases, with 12 bases between them. Germline-derived CDR1 and CDR2 are MDHEN and SYDVKM. There are 14 residues in the CDR3. The DNA of the CDR3 is TGTGCCAGCAGTTTAATCAGGGTGGGAACTGAAGCTTTCTTT. Protein: CASSLIRVGTEAFF.

V usage is TRBV7-2 and J usage is TRBJ2-5; D not certain. Germline V gives CDR1 SGHTA, CDR2 FQGNSA. V dropped 4 bases and J dropped 9 bases, with 6 bases sitting between them. CDR3 length equals 10 residues. CDR3 sequence: CASSWGPQYF. CDR3 nucleotide sequence: TGTGCCAGCAGCTGGGGTCCCCAGTACTTC.

This clone was seen just once. The V and J genes are TRBV9 and TRBJ2-2, with 14 positions matching TRBD2. CDR3 size: 19 residues. Germline V gene sequence: CDR1 SGDLS, CDR2 YYNGEE. The V and J ends lost 3 bases and 7 bases, in that order; junction bases with no gene match: 14. CDR3 region: CASSEGLAGVNPLSGELFF. CDR3 in DNA: TGTGCCAGCAGCGAGGGACTAGCGGGAGTAAATCCGTTGAGCGGGGAGCTGTTTTTT.

The chain combines TRBV5-1 with TRBJ2-3, with TRBD2 matching 13 bases. There are 16 residues in the CDR3. CDR1 is SGHRS, CDR2 YFSETQ, per germline. The ends lost 5 bases at V and 2 bases at J; junction bases unmatched: 5. CDR3 bases: TGCGCCAGCAGATCCGGACTAGCGGGAGACACAGATACGCAGTATTTT. This sequence encodes CASRSGLAGDTDTQYF.

The V call is TRBV30, the J call TRBJ2-1; D not resolved. V was pared by 2 bases and J by 5 bases, with 10 bases between. Germline V CDR1 and CDR2: GTSNPN, SVGIG (reference sequence). The CDR3 sequence is 13 residues long. The DNA of the CDR3 is TGTGCCTGGAGTCGTCAGATTAACAATGAGCAGTTCTTC. The encoded protein is CAWSRQINNEQFF. Supplemented by reference TRBV30 and TRBJ2-1, the full variable domain reads SQTIHQWPATLVQPVGSPLSLECTVEGTSNPNLYWYRQAAGRGLQLLFYSVGIGQISSEVPQNLSASRPQDRQFILSSKKLLLSDSGFYLCAWSRQINNEQFFGPGTRLTVL.

V gene TRBV12-3 or TRBV12-4 combines with J gene TRBJ2-1; a weak D match, TRBD2 (5 bases). The CDR3 has 12 residues. V lost 3 bases, J lost 7 bases, and 7 bases lay in between. CDR3: CASSFWENEQFF. The DNA for the CDR3 is TGTGCCAGCAGTTTCTGGGAGAATGAGCAGTTCTTC.

The V call is TRBV7-2, the J call TRBJ2-5; perhaps D is TRBD1 or TRBD2 (5 bases each). Germline CDR1 is SGHTA and CDR2 is FQGNSA. With 1 base removed from V and 1 base from J, the gap between germline ends came to 10 bases. CDR3 length equals 15 residues. The CDR3 region is CASSLVGRIQETQYF. The CDR3 DNA reads TGTGCCAGCAGCTTAGTGGGACGGATCCAAGAGACCCAGTACTTC.

The V call is TRBV4-1, the J call TRBJ2-1, with TRBD2 matching 8 bases. V lost 0 bases and J lost 10; bases outside the gene matches: 8. The CDR3 consists of 15 residues. The germline CDR1 and CDR2 sequences are MGHRA and YSYEKL. This chain's CDR3 is CASSQDRISGTEQFF. The CDR3 bases are TGCGCCAGCAGCCAAGATCGGATTAGCGGGACCGAGCAGTTCTTC.

The V call is TRBV28, the J call TRBJ1-4; D ambiguous. This CDR3 is 14 amino acids long. Germline values: CDR1 MDHEN, CDR2 SYDVKM. Trimming removed 6 bases at V and 5 bases at J, with 13 bases between. CDR3 in amino acids: CASSLMDTNEKLFF. Here the CDR3 DNA reads TGTGCCAGCAGCCTTATGGATACCAATGAAAAACTGTTTTTT. The variable domain in full, completed from reference TRBV28 and TRBJ1-4, reads DVKVTQSSRYLVKRTGEKVFLECVQDMDHENMFWYRQDPGLGLRLIYFSYDVKMKEKGDIPEGYSVSREKKERFSLILESASTNQTSMYLCASSLMDTNEKLFFGSGTQLSVL.

The chain uses TRBV7-2 and TRBJ1-1; no clear D gene. Trimming pared 5 bases from V and 1 base from J, leaving 14 bases between. Germline V gene sequence: CDR1 SGHTA, CDR2 FQGNSA. The CDR3 consists of 15 residues. The CDR3 loop reads CASSERGAGNTEAFF. The DNA for the CDR3 is TGTGCCAGCAGCGAGCGCGGAGCAGGGAACACTGAAGCTTTCTTT.